This entry features one T cell receptor (beta chain) sequence. What it binds is unknown. Treg sorting used a CD4+CD25+CD127-/low gate. Findings and limits, study-wide: Tumor-infiltrating Treg TCR alpha and beta sequences overlapped most with tumor naive CD4+ T cells, then blood naive. The larger cohort examined one V-J beta rearrangement, not whole repertoires. In terms of TCR gene usage, tumor memory CD4+ T cells clustered together with blood and lymph node memory CD4+ cells, as well as with lymph node naive CD4+ cells.

Constant-region reverse primers amplified full-length variable regions, followed by semi-nested Nested Universal Primer A PCR. TCRdb re-called the 5' RACE reads with MiXCR, one entry per CDR3 protein. The table records fewer than 12,000 distinct CDR3 sequences, 17% of them present only once. The sample taken for sequencing was Tregs sorted from a lymph node. The TCR originated in a female donor with breast cancer.

The CDR3 DNA sequence: TGTGCCAGCAGTTTATATCTGGGCGGCCAAGAGACCCAGTACTTC. Translation gives CASSLYLGGQETQYF. J is TRBJ2-5 and V is TRBV27; D remains unclear. Between the trimmed V and J ends, which lost 1 base and 1 base, there was a span of 10 bases. Germline V gene data show CDR1 as MNHEY and CDR2 as SMNVEV (reference sequence). The CDR3 loop spans 15 amino acids.